One and the same sample provided the 8 T cell receptor beta chains below, sequenced in a study of identical twins. TCRdb itself ran the 5' RACE reads through MiXCR, one entry per CDR3 protein. Of 220,000 or so distinct CDR3 sequences listed, roughly 7% were seen once; the top ten hold roughly 3.6%. A further study also used this sample, focusing on yellow fever vaccine responses in identical twins.

Sequencing was carried out using memory (CD45RO+) T cells sorted from blood. These receptors all come from a woman under 30 in good health.

The V call is TRBV4-1, the J call TRBJ2-1; unclear D gene. The CDR3 runs 13 residues. Per germline, CDR1 MGHRA and CDR2 YSYEKL. V shed 0 bases and J shed 15 bases, with 15 bases lying between them. The CDR3 loop reads CASSQDLGSPRFF. In nucleotides, the CDR3 is TGCGCCAGCAGCCAAGATCTAGGGTCTCCACGGTTCTTC.

This clonotype was seen ten or more times. The chain couples TRBV29-1 to TRBJ2-3; unclear D gene. Germline values: CDR1 SQVTM, CDR2 ANQGSEA. V was pared by 2 bases and J by 4 bases, with 16 bases between. The CDR3 is 15 residues long. This chain's CDR3 is CSVESLVLGADTQYF. DNA for the CDR3: TGCAGCGTTGAATCCCTAGTCTTAGGCGCAGATACGCAGTATTTT.

The V call is TRBV15, the J call TRBJ2-7; D is undetermined. Germline CDR1 and CDR2: LNHNV and YYDKDF (reference sequence). Trimming stripped 0 bases from V and 5 bases from J, with 11 bases between. This CDR3 has 14 amino acids. The CDR3 nucleotides are TGTGCCACCAGCAGAGATCCGCGAGGCCACGAGCAGTACTTC. Its translation: CATSRDPRGHEQYF.

CDR3 residues: CASSDLVDTGELFF. The CDR3 nucleotides read TGTGCCAGCAGTGACTTAGTGGACACCGGGGAGCTGTTTTTT. V is TRBV6-1 and J is TRBJ2-2; the D is unclear. Germline CDR1 MNHNS, CDR2 SASEGT. The germline V and J ends were trimmed by 3 bases and 3 bases, with 8 bases remaining between them. The CDR3 has 14 residues.

This clonotype was seen at least ten times. The CDR3 nucleotides are TGTGCCAGCAGCTTTGTCGGAGGGCAAGAGCAGTACGTC. Its translation: CASSFVGGQEQYV. The chain is built from TRBV7-2 and TRBJ2-7; a possible D gene is TRBD2 (6 bases). Deletions cut 3 bases from V and 7 bases from J, with 13 bases between. The germline CDR1 and CDR2 sequences are SGHTA and FQGNSA. The CDR3 totals 13 residues.

This clonotype was detected ten times or more. This chain connects TRBV29-1 to TRBJ2-3, with D maybe TRBD2 (6 bases). The CDR3 length is 14 residues. The V and J ends lost 6 bases and 1 base respectively, with 14 bases between them. Germline CDR1 and CDR2: SQVTM and ANQGSEA. CDR3 residues: CSVPRVAGTDTQYF. The CDR3 DNA reads TGCAGCGTACCCCGGGTAGCGGGCACAGATACGCAGTATTTT.

This clonotype was seen ten or more times. J is TRBJ2-7 and V is TRBV12-3 or TRBV12-4; D is undetermined. This CDR3 is 11 amino acids long. V lost 6 bases and J 3 bases, leaving 6 bases between the germline ends. The CDR3 DNA sequence: TGTGCCAGCAGCATGAACTACGAGCAGTACTTC. It specifies CASSMNYEQYF.

This clonotype was seen repeatedly, ten times or more. This chain links TRBV7-8 with TRBJ1-6; D ambiguous. V lost 4 bases, J lost 0 bases, and 16 bases lay in between. This CDR3 region has 18 residues. CDR1 and CDR2 from the germline V gene are SGHVS and FQNEAQ. CDR3 bases: TGTGCCAGCAGCTCCCAGACCCTAGCCGGCTCCTATAATTCACCCCTCCACTTT. It encodes CASSSQTLAGSYNSPLHF. Supplemented by reference TRBV7-8 and TRBJ1-6, the full variable domain reads GAGVSQSPRYKVAKRGQDVALRCDPISGHVSLFWYQQALGQGPEFLTYFQNEAQLDKSGLPSDRFFAERPEGSVSTLKIQRTQQEDSAVYLCASSSQTLAGSYNSPLHFGNGTRLTVT.